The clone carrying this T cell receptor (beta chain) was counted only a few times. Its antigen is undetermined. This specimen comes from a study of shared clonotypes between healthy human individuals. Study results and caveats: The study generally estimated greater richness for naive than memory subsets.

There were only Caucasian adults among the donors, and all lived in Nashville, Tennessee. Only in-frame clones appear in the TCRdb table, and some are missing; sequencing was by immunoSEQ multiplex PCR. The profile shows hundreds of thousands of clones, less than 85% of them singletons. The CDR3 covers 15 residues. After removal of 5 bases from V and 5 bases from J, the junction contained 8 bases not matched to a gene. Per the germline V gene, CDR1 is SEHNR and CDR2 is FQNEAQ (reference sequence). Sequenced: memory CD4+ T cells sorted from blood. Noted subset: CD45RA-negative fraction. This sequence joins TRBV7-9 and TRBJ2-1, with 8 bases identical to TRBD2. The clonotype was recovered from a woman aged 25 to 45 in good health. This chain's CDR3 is CASSPRIAGNNEQFF. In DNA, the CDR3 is TGTGCCAGCAGCCCCCGAATAGCGGGGAACAATGAGCAGTTCTTC.